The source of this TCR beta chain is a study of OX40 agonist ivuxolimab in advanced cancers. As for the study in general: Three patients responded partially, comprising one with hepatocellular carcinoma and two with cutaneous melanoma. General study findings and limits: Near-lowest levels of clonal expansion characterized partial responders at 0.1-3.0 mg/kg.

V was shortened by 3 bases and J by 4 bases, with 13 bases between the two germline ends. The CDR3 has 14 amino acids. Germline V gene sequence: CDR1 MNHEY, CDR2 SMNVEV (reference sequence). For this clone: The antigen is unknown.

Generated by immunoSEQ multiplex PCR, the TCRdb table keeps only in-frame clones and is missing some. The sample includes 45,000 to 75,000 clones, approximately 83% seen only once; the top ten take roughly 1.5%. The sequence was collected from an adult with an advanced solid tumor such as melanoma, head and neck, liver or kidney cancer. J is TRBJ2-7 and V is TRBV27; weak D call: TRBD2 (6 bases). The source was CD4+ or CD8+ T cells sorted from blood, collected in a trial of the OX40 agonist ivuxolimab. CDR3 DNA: TGTGCCAGCAGTTTTGGCGGGGCTAGTTACGAGCAGTACTTC. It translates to CASSFGGASYEQYF.